This T cell receptor (beta chain) originates from a study of identical twins. Many counts were recorded for this clonotype. Antigen unknown. TCRdb used MiXCR to reprocess the 5' RACE reads, holding one entry per CDR3 protein. This repertoire shows around 1.7 million distinct CDR3 sequences, roughly 35% found once; its top ten account for 0.25% to 0.3%. Overall study findings and caveats: Compared with unrelated sharing, twin-shared out-of-frame alpha sequences had more low-probability sequences.

Per germline, CDR1 SQVTM and CDR2 ANQGSEA. This CDR3 comprises 14 residues. V shed 4 bases and J 2 bases; nucleotides not matched to a gene: 5. The clonotype originates from a newborn girl in good health. The chain uses TRBV29-1 and TRBJ2-5; 9 bases line up with TRBD2. Material: cord blood. Written as DNA, the CDR3 is TGCAGCGTTGCCAGGACTAGCGCTCAAGAGACCCAGTACTTC. Translated, it gives CSVARTSAQETQYF.